This TCR beta chain was recorded in a study of shared clonotypes between healthy human individuals. Study-wide background: Every donor yielded three CD4 naive, three CD4 memory, two CD8 naive and one CD8 memory plate. The study's findings and limits: Compared with memory subsets, naive subsets generally had larger estimated richness. Read depth was anticipated to influence clonotype sharing among donors. Rarefaction exposed incomplete sorted-subset sequencing despite large depth.

This clone was found once. What it binds is unknown. This CDR3 is 12 amino acids long. V gave up 5 bases and J gave up 6 bases, with 9 bases separating them. The germline V gene has CDR1 SGHTA and CDR2 FQGNSA. TCRdb's table, derived via immunoSEQ multiplex PCR, lists solely in-frame clones and lacks some. The sample records millions of clones, about 92% being singletons. The V call is TRBV7-2, the J call TRBJ2-3; a weak D match, TRBD2 (6 bases). The sequencing sample was made of naive CD4+ T cells from PBMCs. Subset described: CD45RA+ positively selected. This clonotype was sampled from a young man in good health. Some clones in this sample may be carry-over from other donors' samples. CDR3 sequence: CASSTGADTQYF. For the CDR3, the DNA is TGTGCCAGCAGCACGGGAGCGGATACGCAGTATTTT.